These 10 T cell receptor beta chains were sequenced from one sample in a study of shared clonotypes between healthy human individuals. Some clones are missing from TCRdb's copy, which holds only in-frame ones; the method was immunoSEQ multiplex PCR. The sample shows more than 2,000,000 clones, more than 80% of them seen only once. Sequencing was performed on naive CD4+ T cells from PBMCs. Subset reported: CD45RA+ positively selected. These receptors were taken from a man younger than 35 in good health. Some clones in this sample may be carry-over from other donors' samples.

The chain employs TRBV27 and TRBJ1-5; 7 bases align to TRBD1. Trimming at V came to 5 bases and at J to 4 bases, leaving 2 bases not matched to a gene. The CDR3 totals 13 residues. CDR1 MNHEY and CDR2 SMNVEV come from the germline V gene (reference sequence). The CDR3 nucleotides are TGTGCCAGCAGTCCACAGGGGAATCAGCCCCAGCATTTT. Translation: CASSPQGNQPQHF.

J is TRBJ1-2 and V is TRBV7-8, with a possible D match to TRBD1 (5 bases). The CDR3 sequence is 13 residues long. V was clipped by 1 base and J by 12 bases, with 15 bases between them. Germline V gene lookup returns CDR1 SGHVS and CDR2 FQNEAQ. The CDR3 coding sequence is TGTGCCAGCAGCTTAGGGGGGTATGCGATCCACACCTTC. It codes for CASSLGGYAIHTF.

In regard to this clone: Other DNA sequences of this sample code for an identical CDR3. The rearrangement links TRBV2 to TRBJ2-3; TRBD2 matches at 13 bases. The CDR3 runs 14 residues. The germline CDR1 and CDR2 sequences are SNHLY and FYNNEI. V shed 6 bases, J shed 3 bases, and the junction held 0 bases outside the gene matches. CDR3 amino acids: CASRLAGGTDTQYF. The CDR3 DNA is TGTGCCAGCAGACTAGCGGGAGGGACAGATACGCAGTATTTT.

V is TRBV11-2 and J is TRBJ1-4, with TRBD1 matching 9 bases. The CDR3 has 17 residues. V lost 0 bases, J lost 10 bases, and 12 bases stayed unmatched. CDR1 and CDR2 from the germline V gene are SGHAT and FQNNGV. The CDR3 protein is CASSLDRPTGGGGKLFF. The CDR3 DNA reads TGTGCCAGCAGCTTAGATCGCCCAACAGGGGGCGGTGGAAAACTGTTTTTT.

As DNA, the CDR3 is TGTGCCAGCAGCGAGATGACTAGCAGCTCCTACAATGAGCAGTTCTTC. Translated: CASSEMTSSSYNEQFF. The rearrangement joins TRBV4-2 to TRBJ2-1, with 7 bases lining up with TRBD2. Germline V CDR1 and CDR2: LGHNA, YNFKEQ. J gave up 0 bases and V 5 bases, and 7 bases lay outside the gene matches. This CDR3 is built from 16 residues.

Only one count was recorded for this clone. CDR3 sequence: CASSRVTGGSYNEQFF. In nucleotides, the CDR3 is TGTGCCAGCAGTAGAGTAACAGGGGGCTCCTACAATGAGCAGTTCTTC. The chain is built from TRBV7-7 and TRBJ2-1; 8 bases line up with TRBD1. The CDR3 is 16 amino acids. The germline V gene encodes CDR1 SSHAT and CDR2 FNYEAQ (reference sequence). Trimming at V came to 6 bases and at J to 0 bases, leaving 7 bases not matched to a gene.

The genes are TRBV5-6 and TRBJ1-5; D not certain. Germline V CDR1 and CDR2: SGHDT, YYEEEE. This CDR3 region has 16 residues. Trimming removed 0 bases from V and 5 bases from J, with 15 bases in between. The CDR3 nucleotides read TGTGCCAGCAGCTTGGCCGAAGGGAGATTCCATCAGCCCCAGCATTTT. It specifies CASSLAEGRFHQPQHF.

The chain employs TRBV5-1 and TRBJ2-3; unclear D gene. This CDR3 has 15 residues. Germline V CDR1 and CDR2: SGHRS, YFSETQ. The germline V and J ends were trimmed by 3 bases and 0 bases, with 11 bases remaining between them. The CDR3 nucleotides are TGCGCCAGCAGCTCCAGACAACTGAGCACAGATACGCAGTATTTT. Amino acid sequence: CASSSRQLSTDTQYF. The whole variable domain, remainder taken from reference TRBV5-1 and TRBJ2-3, is KAGVTQTPRYLIKTRGQQVTLSCSPISGHRSVSWYQQTPGQGLQFLFEYFSETQRNKGNFPGRFSGRQFSNSRSEMNVSTLELGDSALYLCASSSRQLSTDTQYFGPGTRLTVL.

The V and J genes are TRBV7-9 and TRBJ2-6; TRBD1 agrees at 7 bases. Germline values: CDR1 SEHNR, CDR2 FQNEAQ (reference sequence). The CDR3 totals 19 residues. The V gene end was trimmed by 5 bases and the J gene end by 1 base; junction bases not matched to a gene: 14. CDR3 sequence reads: CASSQGGGARASGANVLTF. CDR3 bases: TGTGCCAGCAGCCAAGGGGGCGGAGCACGAGCTTCTGGGGCCAACGTCCTGACTTTC. Full variable domain (missing parts from reference TRBV7-9 and TRBJ2-6): DTGVSQNPRHKITKRGQNVTFRCDPISEHNRLYWYRQTLGQGPEFLTYFQNEAQLEKSRLLSDRFSAERPKGSFSTLEIQRTEQGDSAMYLCASSQGGGARASGANVLTFGAGSRLTVL.

V and J are TRBV27 and TRBJ1-2, with TRBD1 identical over 12 bases. V was clipped by 4 bases and J by 8 bases; unmatched bases: 5. The CDR3 covers 14 residues. Germline V lookup: CDR1 MNHEY, CDR2 SMNVEV (reference sequence). CDR3 amino acids: CASSWGQGARGYTF. As DNA, the CDR3 is TGTGCCAGCAGTTGGGGACAGGGGGCGCGAGGCTACACCTTC.